Shown below are 5 T cell receptor beta chains from a single sample sequenced in a study of T cell responses to AZD1222 COVID-19 vaccine (dated by TCRdb to the early 2020s). To prepare the library, the immunoSEQ multiplex PCR assay was applied. Not all clones reach the TCRdb copy of this immuneACCESS table, which keeps in-frame sequences only. Checked studies attribute under half of the gap to unresolved V genes and leave the rest unexplained. In this sample the table shows over 70,000 clones, roughly nine tenths of which occur a single time. Clones ranked in the top ten supply about 5.4% of the sample. This specimen's time point label, per the study, means: about 28 days (+/-7) after the second vaccine dose. The material was peripheral blood, obtained 28 days after the second AZD1222 dose. These receptors were obtained from an adult who received the AZD1222 COVID-19 vaccine.

DNA of the CDR3: TGTGCCACCAGATCATTGACCACAGCGTACAATGAGCAGTTCTTC. Translation gives CATRSLTTAYNEQFF. The chain links TRBV15 to TRBJ2-1, with D unresolved. CDR3 length equals 15 residues. Germline CDR1 and CDR2: LNHNV and YYDKDF (reference sequence). Trimming left V 6 bases short and J 4 bases short, with 16 bases between.

This sequence joins TRBV14 and TRBJ1-1, with D unclear. Germline CDR1 reads SGHDN; CDR2 reads FVKESK. V lost 2 bases, J lost 8 bases, and 12 bases lay in between. The CDR3 has 13 amino acids. The DNA of the CDR3 is TGTGCCAGCAGCCAAACGAAGTCCGGAGAAGCTTTCTTT. It yields the protein CASSQTKSGEAFF.

V is TRBV9 and J is TRBJ2-3, with TRBD2 identical over 11 bases. The CDR3 loop spans 17 amino acids. V was clipped by 3 bases and J by 6 bases; unmatched bases: 12. Germline values: CDR1 SGDLS, CDR2 YYNGEE. For the CDR3, the DNA is TGTGCCAGCAGCGAACCCGGGACTAGCGGAGGGGGGGATACGCAGTATTTT. Its protein product is CASSEPGTSGGGDTQYF.

V and J are TRBV5-1 and TRBJ2-2; D is unclear. The length of the CDR3 is 17 residues. Trimming took off 0 bases at V and 1 base at J, with 13 bases between the two ends. The germline CDR1 and CDR2 sequences are SGHRS and YFSETQ. Here the CDR3 DNA reads TGCGCCAGCAGCTTGGCCGGCCCCCGGATGAACACCGGGGAGCTGTTTTTT. This sequence encodes CASSLAGPRMNTGELFF.

This chain connects TRBV30 to TRBJ2-7; the D gene is possibly TRBD1 (6 bases). There are 15 residues in the CDR3. The V gene's germline CDR1 is GTSNPN and CDR2 SVGIG (reference sequence). V dropped 0 bases and J dropped 2 bases, with 14 bases sitting between them. The CDR3 bases are TGTGCCTGGAGTGTAGTCGGGACACCTACCTACGAGCAGTACTTC. It encodes CAWSVVGTPTYEQYF.